The present T cell receptor beta chain was sequenced within a study of T cell responses to AZD1222 COVID-19 vaccine. The overall study: Samples with a second dose at about 4 or about 12 weeks were pooled together.

General observations from the study: All repertoire sampling was performed exclusively after the peak T cell response.

Germline CDR1 is MNHEY and CDR2 is SVGAGI. V was trimmed by 8 bases and J by 5 bases, leaving 15 bases between them. The CDR3 length is 14 residues. Produced via immunoSEQ multiplex PCR; TCRdb's table is partial and in-frame only. The table records 92,000 or so clones, 90% of them present only once. Comment on this clone: What it binds is unknown.

V is TRBV6-5 and J is TRBJ1-4; weak D call: TRBD1 (6 bases). The material was peripheral blood, obtained on day 0 of AZD1222 vaccination. The TCR was taken from an adult in good health. As DNA, the CDR3 is TGTGCCAGCCACATACGGGGGCAAAATGAAAAACTGTTTTTT. Protein: CASHIRGQNEKLFF.